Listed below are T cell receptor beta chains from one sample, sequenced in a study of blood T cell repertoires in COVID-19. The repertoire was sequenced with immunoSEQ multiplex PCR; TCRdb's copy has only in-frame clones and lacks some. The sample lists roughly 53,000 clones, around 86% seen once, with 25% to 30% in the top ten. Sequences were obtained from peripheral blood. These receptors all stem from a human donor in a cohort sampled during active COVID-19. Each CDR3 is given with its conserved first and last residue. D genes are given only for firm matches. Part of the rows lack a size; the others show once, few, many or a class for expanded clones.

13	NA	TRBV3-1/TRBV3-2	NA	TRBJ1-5	CASSLTGNQPQHF	TGTGCCAGCAGCCTTACAGGGAATCAGCCCCAGCATTTT
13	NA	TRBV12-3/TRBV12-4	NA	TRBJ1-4	CASSFGFVEKLFF	TGTGCCAGCAGTTTTGGCTTTGTGGAAAAACTGTTTTTT
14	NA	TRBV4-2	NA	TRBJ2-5	CASSQDRRAETQYF	TGTGCCAGCAGCCAAGACCGCAGGGCCGAGACCCAGTACTTC
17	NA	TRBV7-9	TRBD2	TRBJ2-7	CASSFTGSTSGSYEQYF	TGTGCCAGCAGCTTTACAGGGTCCACTAGCGGCAGCTACGAGCAGTACTTC
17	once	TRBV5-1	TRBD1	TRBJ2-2	CASSVGTGAGWTGELFF	TGCGCCAGCAGCGTCGGGACAGGGGCCGGGTGGACCGGGGAGCTGTTTTTT
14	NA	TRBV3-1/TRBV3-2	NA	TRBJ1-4	CASSVGGAPGKLFF	TGTGCCAGCAGCGTAGGGGGTGCGCCGGGAAAACTGTTTTTT
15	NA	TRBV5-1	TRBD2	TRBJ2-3	CASSLESSGRGEQYF	TGCGCCAGCAGCTTGGAGTCTAGCGGGAGGGGAGAGCAGTATTTT
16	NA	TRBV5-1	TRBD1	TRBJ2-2	CASSFLGQAVTGELFF	TGCGCCAGCAGCTTTCTGGGACAGGCCGTTACCGGGGAGCTGTTTTTT
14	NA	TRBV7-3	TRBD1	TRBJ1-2	CASSPGTGLYGYTF	TGTGCCAGCAGCCCAGGGACAGGGTTGTATGGCTACACCTTC
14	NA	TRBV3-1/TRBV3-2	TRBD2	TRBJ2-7	CASSPGGFTYEQYF	TGTGCCAGCAGCCCGGGGGGGTTTACCTACGAGCAGTACTTC
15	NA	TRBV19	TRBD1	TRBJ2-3	CASTHRGKGADTQYF	TGTGCCAGTACCCACAGGGGCAAAGGGGCAGATACGCAGTATTTT
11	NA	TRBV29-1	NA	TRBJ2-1	CSVRLGQRGFF	TGCAGCGTTCGTCTGGGGCAAAGAGGGTTCTTC
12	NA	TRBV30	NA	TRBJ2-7	CAWGGPVYEQYF	TGTGCCTGGGGGGGCCCGGTCTACGAGCAGTACTTC
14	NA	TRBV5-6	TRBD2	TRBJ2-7	CASSSGTRSYEQYF	TGTGCCAGCAGCTCCGGGACTAGGTCCTACGAGCAGTACTTC
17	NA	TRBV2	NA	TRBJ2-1	CASSEVRGSRLQNEQFF	TGTGCCAGCAGTGAAGTCAGAGGGTCGAGGTTACAGAATGAGCAGTTCTTC
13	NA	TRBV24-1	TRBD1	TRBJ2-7	CATRGQGDHEQYF	TGTGCCACCAGAGGACAGGGGGACCACGAGCAGTACTTC
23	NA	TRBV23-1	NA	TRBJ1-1	CASSQSRGAGFSHRLRMNTEAFF	TGCGCCAGCAGTCAATCGCGGGGGGCGGGATTTAGTCACCGATTACGCATGAACACTGAAGCTTTCTTT
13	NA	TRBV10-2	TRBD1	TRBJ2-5	CASRQGAGETQYF	TGCGCCAGCAGACAGGGGGCGGGGGAGACCCAGTACTTC
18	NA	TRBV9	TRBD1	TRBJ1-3	CASSVGGTGGEPGNTIYF	TGTGCCAGCAGCGTAGGGGGGACAGGGGGAGAACCTGGAAACACCATATATTTT
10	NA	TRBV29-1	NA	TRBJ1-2	CSVRGDGYTF	TGCAGCGTCCGGGGGGACGGCTACACCTTC
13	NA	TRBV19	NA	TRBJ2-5	CASSPTRQETQYF	TGTGCCAGTAGCCCGACTAGACAAGAGACCCAGTACTTC
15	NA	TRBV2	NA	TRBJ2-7	CASEQEQGGTYEQYF	TGTGCCAGCGAACAAGAGCAGGGGGGCACCTACGAGCAGTACTTC
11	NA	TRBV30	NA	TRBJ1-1	CACRENTEAFF	TGTGCCTGCAGGGAGAACACTGAAGCTTTCTTT
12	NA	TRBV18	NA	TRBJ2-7	CASSPEQNEQYF	TGTGCCAGCTCACCAGAACAGAACGAGCAGTACTTC
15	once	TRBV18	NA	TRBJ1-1	CASSPPHRVNTEAFF	TGTGCCAGCTCACCACCCCACAGGGTGAACACTGAAGCTTTCTTT
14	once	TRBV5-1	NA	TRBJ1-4	CASSLDRSGEKLFF	TGCGCCAGCAGCTTGGACAGATCAGGGGAAAAACTGTTTTTT
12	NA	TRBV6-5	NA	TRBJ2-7	CASRAGAYEQYF	TGTGCCAGCAGAGCCGGAGCCTACGAGCAGTACTTC
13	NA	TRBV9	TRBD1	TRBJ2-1	CASSSWDSLEQFF	TGTGCCAGCAGCTCATGGGACAGCCTTGAGCAGTTCTTC
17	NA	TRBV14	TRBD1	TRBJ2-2	CASSQDWGTGGTGELFF	TGTGCCAGCAGCCAAGATTGGGGGACAGGGGGCACCGGGGAGCTGTTTTTT
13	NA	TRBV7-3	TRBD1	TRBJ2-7	CASSRDRANEQYF	TGTGCCAGCAGCCGGGACAGGGCAAACGAGCAGTACTTC